This T cell receptor (beta chain) was captured in a study of identical twins' blood T cells. TCRdb independently ran MiXCR on the 5' RACE reads; one entry per CDR3 protein. Seen here are roughly 340,000 distinct CDR3 sequences, around 30% observed once, and the top ten hold 5.5% to 6.5%. CDR1 is MNHEY, CDR2 SVGAGI, per germline. The CDR3 totals 12 residues. V was shortened by 8 bases and J by 4 bases, with 9 bases between the two germline ends. This rearrangement joins TRBV6-5 to TRBJ1-3; a weak D match, TRBD1 (5 bases). This receptor was identified in a woman aged 18 to 49 in good health. The sequenced sample was PBMCs. This chain's CDR3 is CASGRVGNTIYF. The CDR3 coding sequence is TGTGCCAGCGGCAGGGTCGGAAACACCATATATTTT.